This T cell receptor beta chain was identified in a study of T cell repertoires in cytomegalovirus infection (dated by TCRdb to 2018 to 2020). Regarding the study in general: Alongside well-studied HLA-B-restricted epitopes, the peptide stimulations were aimed at recently identified HLA-C-restricted CMV epitopes, whose presentation resists viral immunomodulation. Donor HLA type was relevant to the analysis, because carriage of CMV infection together with the matching HLA type was indicated by public TCR beta signatures.

This clonotype was counted ten times or more. This clone's antigen is unknown. Base qualities are not provided; no much larger clone lies one nucleotide away. According to the study, the label for this sample's treatment or condition signals: in vitro stimulation with specific CMV peptide epitopes to enrich CMV-specific T cells. The research as a whole found: The ex vivo response was dominated by HLA-C-restricted CMV-specific TCR beta clonotypes, and the single most frequent clonotype in two of eight donors was supplied by these HLA-C-restricted clonotypes. In both this cohort and an independent roughly 330-donor cohort, the cumulative frequency of public TCR beta family members distinguished carriers of CMV infection plus the relevant HLA type.

CDR1 SGHVS and CDR2 FNYEAQ were looked up in the germline V gene. From its cysteine to its phenylalanine, the CDR3 spans 16 amino acids. This entry keeps only the CDR3 DNA: 48 bases, framed from base 1. Trimming accounts for 5 bases at V and 6 bases at J, while the number of junction bases matched to no gene is 8. The reads were generated on an Illumina HiSeq 1500. TCRdb redid the processing of the public reads, applying fastp at Q25 and MiXCR, and retained in-frame beta chains. One record per CDR3 amino acid sequence lists the most common genes and DNA. This sample gives approximately 100,000 distinct CDR3 sequences in total; over 40% of them show up just once. The ten largest clones add up to just under 75% of the sample.

The sequence links TRBV7-6 to TRBJ2-1, and 12 junction bases match TRBD2. Sequences were derived from CD8+ T cells from cultured PBMCs, sampled from culture after CMV antigen stimulation. This TCR derives from a human donor in good health (CMV status not recorded). Some clones in this sample may be carry-over from other donors' samples. The DNA is as follows: TGTGCCAGCAGCGTCGATCTAGCGGGGGGGGCCAATGAGCAGTTCTTC. The resulting protein is CASSVDLAGGANEQFF. Reference TRBV7-6 and TRBJ2-1 genes cover what lies past the CDR3, so the full variable domain is GAGVSQSPRYKVTKRGQDVALRCDPISGHVSLYWYRQALGQGPEFLTYFNYEAQQDKSGLPNDRFSAERPEGSISTLTIQRTEQRDSAMYRCASSVDLAGGANEQFFGPGTRLTVL.